The rows below give T cell receptor beta chains drawn from one sample of a study of T cell responses to AZD1222 COVID-19 vaccine. Some clones are missing from TCRdb's copy, which holds only in-frame ones; the method was immunoSEQ multiplex PCR. Among some 140,000 clones listed, about 94% were seen once. Sequenced here: peripheral blood, sampled on day 0 of AZD1222 vaccination. The receptors derive from an adult in good health. Each CDR3 is given without its conserved first and last residue. D genes are given only for firm matches.

TRBD1	TRBV19	13	TRBJ1-1	ASSGPGQGTTEAF
TRBD1	TRBV7-9	12	TRBJ2-7	ASSQSQGAWEQY
TRBD2	TRBV5-4	12	TRBJ2-1	ASSFSGGGNEQF
NA	TRBV9	11	TRBJ1-2	ASSGPQNYGYT
TRBD1	TRBV4-1	12	TRBJ1-1	ASSIDRGAGGAF
TRBD1	TRBV19	12	TRBJ1-2	ASTPDREIDGYT
NA	TRBV12-3/TRBV12-4	9	TRBJ1-5	ASSLGGRMS
NA	TRBV24-1	14	TRBJ1-6	ATSDSYRVGHSPLH
NA	TRBV10-3	11	TRBJ2-3	AISFKGTDTQY
TRBD2	TRBV7-9	13	TRBJ2-6	ASSWGGSGANVLT
NA	TRBV7-8	11	TRBJ2-7	ASTAGSHYEQY
NA	TRBV5-4	11	TRBJ1-1	ASSLEGFTEAF
TRBD1	TRBV2	12	TRBJ1-1	ASSEATGVSEAF
NA	TRBV9	13	TRBJ2-1	ASSVPGARDDEQF
TRBD1	TRBV18	14	TRBJ1-2	ASSPGQDRRLYGYT
TRBD1	TRBV6-4	11	TRBJ1-1	ASKDRENTEAF
NA	TRBV19	10	TRBJ1-2	ASSMTVYGYT
TRBD1	TRBV10-3	13	TRBJ2-7	AISALTGGAYEQY
NA	TRBV6-1	11	TRBJ2-7	ASSEAGVDEQY
NA	TRBV19	9	TRBJ1-1	ASRKQGEAF
TRBD1	TRBV28	12	TRBJ1-5	ASNRDRVDQPQH
TRBD1	TRBV5-1	11	TRBJ2-7	ASTLQGTGEQY
NA	TRBV7-6	14	TRBJ1-2	ASSLGARTTNYGYT
TRBD2	TRBV7-8	12	TRBJ2-2	ASSRDYLTGELF
NA	TRBV2	12	TRBJ1-5	ASSVQGFGQPQH
TRBD1	TRBV7-8	12	TRBJ1-2	ASSLYGTGAGYT
NA	TRBV13	9	TRBJ2-3	ASSLKDTQY
NA	TRBV9	11	TRBJ1-1	ASSTRPNTEAF
NA	TRBV20-1	13	TRBJ2-3	SASSPSEGTDTQY
NA	TRBV7-8	15	TRBJ1-3	ASSFLGGTYSGNTIY
NA	TRBV7-2	14	TRBJ2-1	ASSYSGTLRYNEQF
TRBD2	TRBV9	13	TRBJ2-7	ASSVGAGESYEQY
NA	TRBV2	9	TRBJ1-2	ATREEGGYT
NA	TRBV5-1	11	TRBJ1-1	ASSARLGTEAF
TRBD2	TRBV6-6	16	TRBJ2-7	ASSPGTSGGAWTYEQY
TRBD1	TRBV6-1	13	TRBJ2-1	ASSEGTGGYNEQF
TRBD2	TRBV19	13	TRBJ2-7	ASSPAGRGAYEQY
NA	TRBV6-5	12	TRBJ1-2	ASSPMEGDYGYT
NA	TRBV4-1	14	TRBJ1-6	ASSQDGGRNNSPLH
TRBD1	TRBV5-1	13	TRBJ1-5	ASSLGTADNQPQH
TRBD1	TRBV10-3	13	TRBJ2-5	ATSPSTGIQETQY
NA	TRBV6-5	13	TRBJ1-4	ASSYSEGSYEKLF
NA	TRBV7-8	10	TRBJ1-5	ASSPTGRPQH
NA	TRBV9	12	TRBJ2-3	ASRGTTSTDTQY
NA	TRBV19	15	TRBJ1-1	ASSIGQPEDLNTEAF
NA	TRBV2	12	TRBJ2-1	ASSDSRVVHEQF
TRBD1	TRBV18	11	TRBJ2-1	ASSQQGFREQF
NA	TRBV6-4	11	TRBJ1-5	ASSPSENQPQH
NA	TRBV4-1	14	TRBJ2-5	ASSQDIEGRLETQY
NA	TRBV29-1	11	TRBJ1-2	SVPRERGYGYT
TRBD1	TRBV5-8	14	TRBJ2-7	ASSLVQGADSYEQY
TRBD1	TRBV6-6	15	TRBJ2-2	ASSLTWGQGNTGELF
NA	TRBV6-5	11	TRBJ2-5	ASSRGPQETQY
TRBD1	TRBV19	15	TRBJ1-1	ASSIDLINRGVTEAF
NA	TRBV6-5	13	TRBJ2-5	ASSPRGLSGETQY